This section outlines one T cell receptor (beta chain) sequence together with its context. This sample is drawn from a study of blood T cell repertoires in COVID-19. Across the whole study: Researchers got acute and convalescent COVID-19 samples from the United States, Italy and Spain. The analysed material was cDNA or gDNA that came from T cells, B-cell-depleted T cells, or PBMCs.

Looked up from germline, CDR1 is SGHVS and CDR2 is FQNEAQ. The CDR3 is 12 amino acids. Trimming cost V 5 bases and J 7 bases, with 11 bases left between them. Per the study methods: Amplification from reference gene primers served as the basis for estimated nucleated cell counts. Only in-frame clones appear in the TCRdb table, and some are missing; sequencing was by immunoSEQ multiplex PCR. The D gene and trimming were derived from the DNA, and the V and J assignments and clone size from that table. The profile shows approximately 150,000 clones, around nine tenths of them singletons. V is TRBV7-8 and J is TRBJ1-2; the D is unclear. Input material: peripheral blood. The receptor was derived from a woman aged 80 or over with COVID-19, enrolled during active disease. CDR3 amino acids: CASSLPLGGYTF. The CDR3 bases are TGTGCCAGCAGCCTCCCTCTCGGTGGCTACACCTTC.